These 26 T cell receptor beta chains share one sample of origin, sequenced in a study of T cell repertoires in cytomegalovirus infection. TCRdb processed the reads anew with MiXCR; each CDR3 protein has one entry. The sample yields about 460,000 distinct CDR3 sequences, roughly 12% seen once. The sequenced sample was PBMCs. Receptor source: a human donor in good health (CMV status not recorded). Some clones in this sample may be carry-over from other donors' samples.

This clonotype was counted ten times or more. The chain links TRBV7-2 to TRBJ2-5; D is possibly TRBD1 (5 bases). The CDR3 spans 14 residues. Germline V gene sequence: CDR1 SGHTA, CDR2 FQGNSA. Trimming pared 4 bases from V and 4 bases from J, leaving 13 bases between. The CDR3 sequence: CASSSQGVGETQYF. The CDR3 DNA follows: TGTGCCAGCAGCTCACAAGGGGTAGGAGAGACCCAGTACTTC.

This clonotype occurred many times. The chain recombines TRBV29-1 with TRBJ2-5; 14 positions agree with TRBD2. This CDR3 region has 15 residues. Per the germline V gene, CDR1 is SQVTM and CDR2 is ANQGSEA. J lost 5 bases, V lost 6 bases, and 8 bases had no gene match. The CDR3 loop is CSVSAGLAGGETQYF. CDR3 bases: TGCAGCGTCAGTGCTGGACTAGCGGGGGGTGAGACCCAGTACTTC. Variable domain in full (rest from reference TRBV29-1 and TRBJ2-5): SAVISQKPSRDICQRGTSLTIQCQVDSQVTMMFWYRQQPGQSLTLIATANQGSEATYESGFVIDKFPISRPNLTFSTLTVSNMSPEDSSIYLCSVSAGLAGGETQYFGPGTRLLVL.

This clonotype was counted ten times or more. This sequence joins TRBV20-1 and TRBJ1-3, with a possible D match to TRBD1 (6 bases). This CDR3 is 16 amino acids long. Deletions cut 5 bases from V and 0 bases from J, with 17 bases between. CDR1 DFQATT and CDR2 SNEGSKA come from the germline V gene (reference sequence). The CDR3 loop is CSARAKTGRSGNTIYF. In DNA form, the CDR3 reads TGCAGTGCTCGGGCCAAGACAGGACGCTCTGGAAACACCATATATTTT.

This clonotype was detected a few times. J is TRBJ2-1 and V is TRBV27; no definite D call. The CDR3 consists of 12 residues. The germline V gene has CDR1 MNHEY and CDR2 SMNVEV (reference sequence). Trimming shortened V by 5 bases and J by 10 bases, and 12 bases separated the two germline ends. CDR3 region: CASSTRQGEQFF. The DNA of the CDR3 is TGTGCCAGCAGTACCAGACAAGGCGAGCAGTTCTTC.

This clonotype was counted ten times or more. The CDR3, as DNA: TGCAGTGCTAGGGGGAGGACAGGGAACGCGAACACCGGGGAGCTGTTTTTT. It yields the protein CSARGRTGNANTGELFF. The V and J genes are TRBV20-1 and TRBJ2-2, with 8 bases fitting TRBD1. The germline CDR1 and CDR2 sequences are DFQATT and SNEGSKA (reference sequence). The CDR3 is 17 residues long. With 3 bases clipped from V and 0 bases from J, the junction kept 9 bases outside the gene matches.

In its sample, this clonotype was seen a few times. This rearrangement joins TRBV9 to TRBJ1-5; no clear D. CDR1 and CDR2 (germline): SGDLS, YYNGEE. CDR3 length equals 15 residues. Trimming left V 0 bases short and J 4 bases short, with 11 bases between. The CDR3 sequence is CASSVEGRENQPQHF. CDR3 in DNA: TGTGCCAGCAGCGTAGAAGGGAGAGAGAATCAGCCCCAGCATTTT. Full variable domain (rest looked up from reference TRBV9 and TRBJ1-5): DSGVTQTPKHLITATGQRVTLRCSPRSGDLSVYWYQQSLDQGLQFLIQYYNGEERAKGNILERFSAQQFPDLHSELNLSSLELGDSALYFCASSVEGRENQPQHFGDGTRLSIL.

This clonotype was recorded at least ten times. The chain carries TRBV7-6 and TRBJ2-1; TRBD2 aligns across 11 bases. The V gene's germline CDR1 is SGHVS and CDR2 FNYEAQ. With V trimmed by 0 bases and J by 2 bases, 3 bases remained unmatched. The CDR3 has 17 amino acids. CDR3 residues: CASSLAASGGTYNEQFF. CDR3 nucleotide sequence: TGTGCCAGCAGCTTAGCCGCTAGCGGGGGGACCTACAATGAGCAGTTCTTC. Looking up the rest from reference TRBV7-6 and TRBJ2-1 gives the full variable domain: GAGVSQSPRYKVTKRGQDVALRCDPISGHVSLYWYRQALGQGPEFLTYFNYEAQQDKSGLPNDRFSAERPEGSISTLTIQRTEQRDSAMYRCASSLAASGGTYNEQFFGPGTRLTVL.

This clonotype was observed many times. The chain joins TRBV7-3 to TRBJ2-3, with 9 bases fitting TRBD1. The CDR3 sequence is 21 residues long. CDR1 is SGHTA, CDR2 FQGTGA, per germline. The trim removed 3 bases at V and 1 base at J, leaving 20 bases unmatched. The CDR3 DNA reads as TGTGCCAGCAGCTTGGGCGTACGCCAAGACTTCCGGGACAGGGGCACAGATACGCAGTATTTT. Translated, it gives CASSLGVRQDFRDRGTDTQYF.

For this clonotype: A much larger clone differs by one base, so this may be a read error. No conserved phenylalanine or tryptophan ends this CDR3, so it is likely a read error. This sequence joins TRBV2 and TRBJ2-2; possibly TRBD1 for D (6 bases). Per the germline V gene, CDR1 is SNHLY and CDR2 is FYNNEI. This CDR3 is built from 15 residues. Trimming shortened V by 2 bases and J by 2 bases, and 9 bases separated the two germline ends. For the CDR3, the DNA is TGTGCCAGCAGTGAACAGGGGTTTAACACCGGGGAGCTGTTTTCT. It is translated as CASSEQGFNTGELFS.

This sequence joins TRBV29-1 and TRBJ2-5; 7 positions agree with TRBD1. V gave up 0 bases and J gave up 2 bases; unmatched junction bases: 6. Per the germline V gene, CDR1 is SQVTM and CDR2 is ANQGSEA. CDR3 length: 15 amino acids. The CDR3 DNA sequence: TGCAGCGTTGAAGAAAGTGACAGGGTTCAAGAGACCCAGTACTTC. Translating gives CSVEESDRVQETQYF.

To note about this clonotype: Its ends do not fully match the called genes, so a read error is possible. The V gene is TRBV29-1, the J gene TRBJ1-1; perhaps TRBD1 as D (5 bases). This CDR3 has 11 residues. Germline-derived CDR1 and CDR2 are SQVTM and ANQGSEA. CDR3: CSVEGSGTPAF. The CDR3 nucleotides read TGCAGCGTTGAGGGTTCCGGGACGCCGGCCTTT.

This clonotype was recorded many times. This chain links TRBV11-1 with TRBJ2-7, with 10 positions matching TRBD1. V lost 5 bases, J lost 3 bases, and 7 bases stayed unmatched. CDR3 length equals 15 residues. Germline assignment: CDR1 SGHAT and CDR2 FQDESV (reference sequence). The CDR3 DNA sequence: TGTGCCAGCAGCGTCACCGGGACAGGGGACTACGAGCAGTACTTC. Protein: CASSVTGTGDYEQYF.

This clonotype has ten or more counts. This chain joins TRBV11-2 and TRBJ1-1, with D perhaps TRBD1 (6 bases). V was pared by 5 bases and J by 1 base, with 11 bases between. The CDR3 is 14 residues long. Per the germline V gene, CDR1 is SGHAT and CDR2 is FQNNGV. The CDR3 protein is CASSRLQGNTEAFF. The CDR3 bases are TGTGCCAGCAGCCGCCTACAGGGGAACACTGAAGCTTTCTTT. Complete variable domain (other parts from reference TRBV11-2 and TRBJ1-1): EAGVAQSPRYKIIEKRQSVAFWCNPISGHATLYWYQQILGQGPKLLIQFQNNGVVDDSQLPKDRFSAERLKGVDSTLKIQPAKLEDSAVYLCASSRLQGNTEAFFGQGTRLTVV.

This clonotype was recorded many times. The rearrangement uses TRBV7-2 and TRBJ2-7; TRBD1 or TRBD2 may be the D gene (5 bases each). Trimming removed 5 bases at V and 2 bases at J, with 16 bases between. In germline, CDR1 is SGHTA, CDR2 FQGNSA. The CDR3 has 15 residues. CDR3 DNA: TGTGCCAGCAGCCCGCCACTAGACAGAGCCTACGAGCAGTACTTC. This gives the protein CASSPPLDRAYEQYF.

The chain joins TRBV15 to TRBJ2-1, with 9 bases matching TRBD2. Germline V CDR1 and CDR2: LNHNV, YYDKDF (reference sequence). The length of the CDR3 is 24 residues. V lost 0 bases to trimming and J lost 0 bases; unmatched junction nucleotides: 24. This CDR3 is CATSRDPMPDLAGVLRSSYNEQFF. DNA of the CDR3: TGTGCCACCAGCAGAGATCCCATGCCCGACTTAGCGGGAGTGCTCCGAAGCTCCTACAATGAGCAGTTCTTC.

At least ten counts were recorded for this clonotype. The rearrangement uses TRBV7-9 and TRBJ2-7; 7 bases line up with TRBD1. The CDR3 has 14 amino acids. V shed 2 bases and J 2 bases; nucleotides not matched to a gene: 3. Germline-derived CDR1 and CDR2 are SEHNR and FQNEAQ (reference sequence). For the CDR3, the DNA is TGTGCCAGCAGCTTACGGACAGGCCCCTACGAGCAGTACTTC. Its protein is CASSLRTGPYEQYF.

In the case of this clonotype: This may be a read error, as it is one base from a much larger clone. This likely comes from a read error, as the CDR3 has no conserved phenylalanine or tryptophan at its end. The CDR3 DNA reads TGTGCCAGCAGTGAAACGACCGCTACGTATCAGCCCCAGCATCTT. Translated: CASSETTATYQPQHL. The chain recombines TRBV2 with TRBJ1-5; D ambiguous. Germline CDR1 is SNHLY and CDR2 is FYNNEI. This CDR3 region has 15 residues. Trimming took off 2 bases at V and 5 bases at J, with 13 bases between the two ends.

This clonotype was picked up many times. The chain carries TRBV5-6 and TRBJ1-6; unclear D gene. The CDR3 is 14 residues long. Germline loops: CDR1 SGHDT, CDR2 YYEEEE. Trimming took 2 bases from V and 10 from J, leaving 13 bases between them. The CDR3 DNA is TGTGCCAGCAGCTTTCCGGGATTTCGCTCACCCCTCCACTTT. This encodes CASSFPGFRSPLHF.

This chain links TRBV2 with TRBJ1-5; 8 bases line up with TRBD1. J was trimmed by 2 bases and V by 7 bases; bases with no gene match: 4. The CDR3 covers 14 residues. Germline V gene sequence: CDR1 SNHLY, CDR2 FYNNEI. The CDR3 sequence: CASNGQGGNQPQHF. The CDR3 region has the DNA TGTGCCAGCAACGGACAGGGTGGCAATCAGCCCCAGCATTTT.

This clonotype was observed many times. V is TRBV10-3 and J is TRBJ2-5, with a tentative D call TRBD2 (6 bases). Trimming shortened V by 0 bases and J by 2 bases, and 16 bases separated the two germline ends. The V gene's germline CDR1 is ENHRY and CDR2 SYGVKD. CDR3 size: 17 residues. The CDR3 spells CAISESTGARGQETQYF. The CDR3 nucleotides are TGTGCCATCAGTGAGTCAACAGGAGCCCGGGGGCAAGAGACCCAGTACTTC.

This clonotype occurred many times. J is TRBJ1-3 and V is TRBV12-3 or TRBV12-4; D unclear. This CDR3 has 14 residues. Between the trimmed V and J ends, which lost 7 bases and 0 bases, there was a span of 10 bases. Here the CDR3 DNA reads TGTGCCAGCACCTTACCGTACTCTGGAAACACCATATATTTT. Its translation: CASTLPYSGNTIYF.

This clonotype was seen ten or more times. V gene TRBV6-1 combines with J gene TRBJ2-3; D is undetermined. CDR3 length equals 16 residues. V was shortened by 6 bases and J by 0 bases, with 16 bases between the two germline ends. Germline CDR1 is MNHNS and CDR2 is SASEGT. CDR3 in amino acids: CASSPWAAASTDTQYF. The CDR3 nucleotides read TGTGCCAGCAGCCCGTGGGCGGCCGCTAGCACAGATACGCAGTATTTT.

CDR3 protein: CASSLPDSATGELFF. The CDR3 DNA reads as TGTGCCAGCAGTTTACCGGACAGTGCCACCGGGGAGCTGTTTTTT. The chain links TRBV27 to TRBJ2-2; weak D call: TRBD1 (6 bases). Germline V lookup: CDR1 MNHEY, CDR2 SMNVEV (reference sequence). V was trimmed by 2 bases and J by 4 bases, leaving 11 bases between them. This CDR3 has 15 amino acids.

This clonotype was observed a few times. The rearrangement links TRBV20-1 to TRBJ1-6; possible D gene TRBD1, 6 bases. CDR1 DFQATT and CDR2 SNEGSKA come from the germline V gene (reference sequence). Between the trimmed V and J ends, which lost 6 bases and 0 bases, there was a span of 15 bases. CDR3 length equals 16 residues. The CDR3 DNA reads as TGCAGTGCCAAACATGGACAGAGCTCCTATAATTCACCCCTCCACTTT. Translation gives CSAKHGQSSYNSPLHF.

This clonotype was seen many times. The rearrangement uses TRBV24-1 and TRBJ2-7; D may be TRBD2 (6 bases). Deletions cut 2 bases from V and 7 bases from J, with 11 bases between. The CDR3 sequence is 13 residues long. In germline, CDR1 is KGHDR, CDR2 SFDVKD. In nucleotides, the CDR3 is TGTGCCACCAGTGATTCGGGAGTGGTAGAGCAGTACTTC. This codes for CATSDSGVVEQYF.

This clonotype was found many times. The V and J genes are TRBV12-3 or TRBV12-4 and TRBJ1-2; no firm D call. This CDR3 is built from 15 residues. Between the trimmed V and J ends, which lost 6 bases and 8 bases, there was a span of 22 bases. The CDR3 protein is CASSPVGSAYGGYTF. Here the CDR3 DNA reads TGTGCCAGCAGCCCGGTTGGCAGCGCCTATGGGGGCTACACCTTC.